These 21 T cell receptor beta chains originate from one sample sequenced in a study of graft-versus-host responses after intestinal transplantation (dated by TCRdb to 2020 to 2023). The time point label corresponds to: cells obtained before transplantation from donor or recipient. Libraries were built with the immunoSEQ multiplex PCR assay. In TCRdb, the immuneACCESS table is reduced to in-frame sequences with V and J assigned. These tables do not hold every clone; where another copy was compared, an unresolved V gene accounts for under half, and the others remain unexplained. In this sample the table shows some 14,000 clones, roughly 30% of which occur a single time. More than 5.5% of the sample comes from the top ten. The specimen was alloreactive CD4+ T cells from a mixed lymphocyte reaction culture, collected before intestinal transplant. This sample's cell subset or site label indicates: CFSE-low proliferating T cells sorted from roughly six-day pre-transplant mixed lymphocyte reaction (GvH or HvG direction). All receptors derive from a human patient who received an intestinal transplant.

The V call is TRBV28, the J call TRBJ1-4; D is possibly TRBD1 (5 bases). Germline loops: CDR1 MDHEN, CDR2 SYDVKM. This CDR3 has 14 residues. V was cut by 5 bases and J by 11 bases, with 18 bases left in between. The chain's CDR3 is CASSPGTVMRKLFF. The CDR3 nucleotides are TGTGCCAGCAGTCCAGGGACGGTAATGAGGAAACTGTTTTTT.

The V and J genes are TRBV4-2 and TRBJ2-4; the D is unclear. Germline CDR1 LGHNA, CDR2 YNFKEQ. This CDR3 is 13 amino acids long. V was shortened by 3 bases and J by 3 bases, with 6 bases between the two germline ends. The CDR3 DNA sequence: TGTGCCAGCAGCCAGACCCACAAAAACATTCAGTACTTC. This translates into CASSQTHKNIQYF.

J is TRBJ1-4 and V is TRBV29-1; D is uncertain. Trimming took 3 bases from V and 10 from J, leaving 9 bases between them. Germline assignment: CDR1 SQVTM and CDR2 ANQGSEA. This CDR3 is 11 amino acids long. CDR3 loop: CSVEKWGKLFF. The CDR3 nucleotides are TGCAGCGTTGAGAAGTGGGGAAAACTGTTTTTT. Drawing the rest from reference TRBV29-1 and TRBJ1-4, the complete variable domain is SAVISQKPSRDICQRGTSLTIQCQVDSQVTMMFWYRQQPGQSLTLIATANQGSEATYESGFVIDKFPISRPNLTFSTLTVSNMSPEDSSIYLCSVEKWGKLFFGSGTQLSVL.

This clone was recorded a few times. The rearrangement links TRBV4-1 to TRBJ1-3; 7 bases map to TRBD1. The CDR3 spans 19 residues. Trimming removed 0 bases from V and 0 bases from J; junction bases left unmatched: 11. Per germline, CDR1 MGHRA and CDR2 YSYEKL. The CDR3 region has the DNA TGCGCCAGCAGCCAAGAGCTAGGAGCGGGACAGCCCTCTGGAAACACCATATATTTT. Translating it yields CASSQELGAGQPSGNTIYF.

This clone appeared a few times. The chain links TRBV18 to TRBJ1-1, with 8 positions matching TRBD1. With 1 base clipped from V and 2 bases from J, the junction kept 6 bases outside the gene matches. Germline-derived CDR1 and CDR2 are KGHSH and LQKENI. This CDR3 has 16 amino acids. CDR3 coding DNA: TGTGCCAGCTCACCACGGGGACAGGCGCCTAACACTGAAGCTTTCTTT. Translated, it gives CASSPRGQAPNTEAFF.

This chain connects TRBV7-3 to TRBJ1-2; the match to TRBD1 covers 10 bases. The germline gives CDR1 SGHTA, CDR2 FQGTGA. This CDR3 spans 16 amino acids. Trimming removed 5 bases from V and 6 bases from J; junction bases left unmatched: 12. The CDR3 here is CASSLRQGAASDGYTF. The CDR3 nucleotides are TGTGCCAGCAGCCTCAGACAGGGGGCCGCGTCGGATGGCTACACCTTC.

This clone occurred a few times. This chain joins TRBV5-1 and TRBJ1-2, with D maybe TRBD1 (6 bases). Trimming took 4 bases from V and 5 from J, leaving 12 bases between them. Germline V CDR1 and CDR2: SGHRS, YFSETQ. The CDR3 runs 13 residues. The CDR3 bases are TGCGCCAGCAGCGTATCAGGGGAATATGGCTACACCTTC. Protein product: CASSVSGEYGYTF.

The chain carries TRBV15 and TRBJ1-4; D may be TRBD1 (5 bases). Deletions cut 0 bases from V and 6 bases from J, with 11 bases between. The CDR3 spans 15 residues. Germline V CDR1 and CDR2: LNHNV, YYDKDF (reference sequence). In nucleotides, the CDR3 is TGTGCCACCAGCAGAGAAGGGGCCGGGGATGAAAAACTGTTTTTT. Translated: CATSREGAGDEKLFF. Together with reference TRBV15 and TRBJ1-4, the CDR3 gives the full variable domain: DAMVIQNPRYQVTQFGKPVTLSCSQTLNHNVMYWYQQKSSQAPKLLFHYYDKDFNNEADTPDNFQSRRPNTSFCFLDIRSPGLGDTAMYLCATSREGAGDEKLFFGSGTQLSVL.

This clone counts as medium-sized (0.01 to 0.1%). Distinct nucleotide sequences in the sample also encode this CDR3. The CDR3 loop reads CASSGTSGKGGELFF. The CDR3 region has the DNA TGTGCCAGCAGTGGGACTAGCGGGAAGGGTGGGGAGCTGTTTTTT. The V gene is TRBV6-1, the J gene TRBJ2-2; 12 bases fit TRBD2. There are 15 residues in the CDR3. With V trimmed by 4 bases and J by 8 bases, 5 bases remained unmatched. Germline V lookup: CDR1 MNHNS, CDR2 SASEGT.

There are a few counts of this clone. The V call is TRBV6-4, the J call TRBJ2-7; TRBD2 matches 7 bases. The CDR3 consists of 14 residues. Trimming at V came to 5 bases and at J to 2 bases, leaving 6 bases not matched to a gene. Germline lookup yields CDR1 MRHNA and CDR2 SNTAGT. CDR3 nucleotides: TGTGCCAGCAGTCGGACTAGGCGAGCCTACGAGCAGTACTTC. This sequence encodes CASSRTRRAYEQYF.

The chain carries TRBV18 and TRBJ2-7; 7 nucleotides agree with TRBD2. The CDR3 has 11 amino acids. V lost 4 bases, J lost 6 bases, and 0 bases stayed unmatched. The V gene's germline CDR1 is KGHSH and CDR2 LQKENI. The CDR3 loop is CASSLAGEQYF. CDR3 sequence (DNA): TGTGCCAGCTCACTAGCGGGCGAGCAGTACTTC.

This clone was found a few times. V usage is TRBV6-1 and J usage is TRBJ1-3; 7 bases match TRBD1. The CDR3 is made up of 15 amino acids. After removal of 6 bases from V and 7 bases from J, the junction contained 12 bases not matched to a gene. CDR1 MNHNS and CDR2 SASEGT come from the germline V gene. As DNA, the CDR3 is TGTGCCAGCAGGGTCAACAGGGGTAGCTCGAACACCATATATTTT. Translation: CASRVNRGSSNTIYF.

The V gene is TRBV7-6, the J gene TRBJ1-2; D unresolved. Germline assignment: CDR1 SGHVS and CDR2 FNYEAQ. This CDR3 contains 17 residues. V was shortened by 5 bases and J by 4 bases, with 23 bases between the two germline ends. Here the CDR3 DNA reads TGTGCCAGCAGCCTTTATATTAAATCTCGAAAGACCTATGGCTACACCTTC. It encodes CASSLYIKSRKTYGYTF.

This clone was observed a few times. V gene TRBV7-8 combines with J gene TRBJ2-7; the match to TRBD1 covers 7 bases. This CDR3 has 14 residues. The germline CDR1 and CDR2 sequences are SGHVS and FQNEAQ. The V and J ends lost 5 bases and 3 bases, in that order; junction bases with no gene match: 7. CDR3 DNA sequence: TGTGCCAGCAGCCAAGGGGGCCCTATCTACGAGCAGTACTTC. It yields the protein CASSQGGPIYEQYF.

This chain joins TRBV30 and TRBJ1-5; D possibly corresponds to TRBD1 (5 bases). The CDR3 extends over 13 amino acids. Germline V gene lookup returns CDR1 GTSNPN and CDR2 SVGIG (reference sequence). The V gene lost 5 bases and the J gene lost 5 bases, with 13 bases spanning the gap. The CDR3 reads CAWGRQLYQPQHF. The CDR3 DNA reads as TGTGCCTGGGGAAGACAGCTTTATCAGCCCCAGCATTTT. Drawing the rest from reference TRBV30 and TRBJ1-5, the complete variable domain is SQTIHQWPATLVQPVGSPLSLECTVEGTSNPNLYWYRQAAGRGLQLLFYSVGIGQISSEVPQNLSASRPQDRQFILSSKKLLLSDSGFYLCAWGRQLYQPQHFGDGTRLSIL.

CDR3 residues: CASGRSHEKLFF. The CDR3 nucleotides are TGTGCCAGCGGACGGTCCCATGAAAAACTGTTTTTT. This chain connects TRBV6-1 to TRBJ1-4; D unresolved. The germline CDR1 and CDR2 sequences are MNHNS and SASEGT. The CDR3 has 12 amino acids. V lost 8 bases and J 6 bases, leaving 10 bases between the germline ends.

The chain recombines TRBV18 with TRBJ1-2, with TRBD1 matching 11 bases. The germline V gene has CDR1 KGHSH and CDR2 LQKENI. CDR3 length: 15 amino acids. J lost 4 bases, V lost 3 bases, and 4 bases had no gene match. CDR3 region: CASSPWTGGSYGYTF. As DNA, the CDR3 is TGTGCCAGCTCACCGTGGACAGGGGGCAGCTATGGCTACACCTTC.

This clone occurred a few times. The rearrangement uses TRBV6-6 and TRBJ2-7; TRBD2 might be the D (6 bases). CDR3 length: 13 amino acids. CDR1 and CDR2 (germline): MNHNY, SVGAGI (reference sequence). Trimming removed 8 bases at V and 3 bases at J, with 14 bases between. CDR3 coding DNA: TGTGCCAGCGGTAGACTAGGAGTCTACGAGCAGTACTTC. Translating gives CASGRLGVYEQYF.

Note on this clone: A read error may explain this, as a much larger clone is one base away. The J gene is TRBJ1-1, the V gene TRBV4-2; TRBD1 might be the D (6 bases). Per the germline V gene, CDR1 is LGHNA and CDR2 is YNFKEQ. This CDR3 is 16 amino acids long. V was trimmed by 1 base and J by 6 bases, leaving 18 bases between them. The CDR3 here is CASSQVTRDRRPEAFF. CDR3 DNA sequence: TGTGCCAGCAGCCAAGTAACTCGAGACAGGCGCCCTGAAGCTTTCTTT.

The chain links TRBV5-1 to TRBJ2-2; D is unclear. CDR1 and CDR2 (germline): SGHRS, YFSETQ. Trimming left V 0 bases short and J 6 bases short, with 9 bases between. The CDR3 consists of 14 residues. The CDR3 DNA reads TGCGCCAGCAGCTTGGGCCTGGATGCCGGGGAGCTGTTTTTT. It encodes CASSLGLDAGELFF.

This clone occurred a few times. The chain couples TRBV18 to TRBJ1-2; TRBD1 matches at 11 bases. Germline V gene data show CDR1 as KGHSH and CDR2 as LQKENI. The CDR3 is made up of 18 amino acids. V was pared by 1 base and J by 4 bases, with 11 bases of the junction left unmatched. For the CDR3, the DNA is TGTGCCAGCTCACCACATCCTTATTTGGGACAGGGGGGCTATGGCTACACCTTC. Its translation: CASSPHPYLGQGGYGYTF.